This TCR beta chain was sequenced for a study of T cells expressing NK-cell markers (dated by TCRdb to the early 2020s). Broadly, across the study: In sorted CD3+CD56+NKG2C+, CD3+CD56+NKG2C- and CD3+CD56-NKG2C+ T-cell subsets from several donors, TCR beta-chain repertoires were profiled. Illumina HiSeq 2000/2500, MiSeq or NextSeq was used to sequence libraries as 2 x 150 bp reads. All eight donors whose samples were sequenced were randomly selected healthy volunteers, three of them men and five women. Among the eight sequenced donors, seven were HCMV-seropositive and one was HCMV-seronegative.

The germline V gene provides CDR1 SGHVS and CDR2 FNYEAQ. Reading from cysteine to phenylalanine, the CDR3 counts 16 amino acids. Only the protein is on record. Broader findings and caveats from the paper: Whether the expanded NKG2C-expressing T cell clones were specific for HCMV antigens was left unclear. Those dominant clonotypes were again the most abundant among CD3+CD56-NKG2C+ cells in a handful of donors, at 28.3-60.1%. In roughly six donors, the dominant CD3+CD56+NKG2C+ clonotypes ranked among the top 10 CD8+ clonotypes, making up 1.0-7.0% of CD8+ T cells.

HCMV-specific IgG was detected in serum with a commercial ELISA kit to determine HCMV serostatus. Ficoll density gradient centrifugation was used to isolate peripheral blood mononuclear cells from blood. With regard to this clonotype: Its binding antigen is unknown.

Sequencing instrument: Illumina HiSeq 2000. TCR beta cDNA libraries were prepared using 5'RACE template switching, which introduced a universal primer site and unique molecular identifiers. Priming for cDNA synthesis came from the TCR beta constant segment, and two successive PCR amplification steps followed. As for the original processing: MIGEC was used to demultiplex reads and group reads by UMI, and MiTCR was used to assemble and quantify clonotypes. To exclude erroneous sequences, only TCR cDNA sequences supported by at least two reads were retained. The tcR package was used for downstream repertoire analysis, and clonotypes were matched across fractions by CDR3 nucleotide sequence plus V segment. VDJmatch was used to annotate antigen specificity against VDJdb, with one amino acid substitution in CDR3 permitted. After the reads were reprocessed by TCRdb, one entry was made per CDR3 protein sequence, with no DNA. In this record, the V and J calls reflect TCRdb's handling and not the investigators' own analysis. This sample's listing comprises 160,000 or so distinct CDR3 sequences. Around 18% of the sample lies in the top ten.

What was sequenced was blood T cells: a sorted CD56 or NKG2C T cell subset, CD4+ or CD8+ T cells, or bulk PBMC T cells (not recorded which). This chain joins TRBV7-6 to TRBJ2-7; as DNA is missing, the TRBD2 call by TCRdb cannot be tested. The TCR originated in a woman aged 18 to 75 in good health. The CDR3: CASSLDLAGVKGKQYF.